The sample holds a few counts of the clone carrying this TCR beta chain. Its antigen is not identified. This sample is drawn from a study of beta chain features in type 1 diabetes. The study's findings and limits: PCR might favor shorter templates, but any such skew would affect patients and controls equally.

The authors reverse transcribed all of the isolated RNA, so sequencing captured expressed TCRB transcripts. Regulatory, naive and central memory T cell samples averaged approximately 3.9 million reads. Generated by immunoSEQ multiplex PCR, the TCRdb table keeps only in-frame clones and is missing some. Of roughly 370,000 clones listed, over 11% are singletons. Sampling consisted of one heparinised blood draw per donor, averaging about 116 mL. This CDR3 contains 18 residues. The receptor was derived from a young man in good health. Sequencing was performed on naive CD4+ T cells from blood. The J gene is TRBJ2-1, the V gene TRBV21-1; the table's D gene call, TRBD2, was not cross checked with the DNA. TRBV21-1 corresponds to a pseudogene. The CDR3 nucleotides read TGTGCCAGCAGCATGGAAGCGTCGGAGGGTGGGTCCTACAATGAGCAGTTCTTC. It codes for CASSMEASEGGSYNEQFF.